The entry that follows covers one T cell receptor beta chain sequence. Its antigen is as yet unknown. TCRdb re-called the RT-PCR reads through MiXCR, storing one row per CDR3 protein. The sample contains some 15,000 distinct CDR3 sequences, 65% to 85% of which appear only once. These data come from a study of yellow fever vaccine responses in identical twins. Study-wide results and limits: Twins' vaccine T cell responses reportedly seemed partly convergent and partly personalized.

The CDR3 runs to 13 residues. Germline CDR1 SNHLY, CDR2 FYNNEI. V was pared by 8 bases and J by 3 bases, with 5 bases of the junction left unmatched. V gene TRBV2 combines with J gene TRBJ2-7; 9 bases align to TRBD1. The sample here was T cells from blood (PBMCs), unsorted or a sorted subset (not recorded which), taken before or after yellow fever vaccination (not recorded which). This clonotype was sampled from a woman between 18 and 29 years old who received the yellow fever vaccine. The CDR3, as DNA: TGTGCCAGCGGGAGGGGACAGGGCTACGAGCAGTACTTC. Residues: CASGRGQGYEQYF.